These 27 T cell receptor beta chains share one sample of origin, sequenced in a study of T cells in Graves' hyperthyroidism and ophthalmopathy. Amplification of TCR beta CDR3 regions used RNA as the template. HTBI primers were the set used in a first-round RT-PCR of the TCR CDR3. TCRdb analysed the multiplex PCR reads with MiXCR anew, one entry per CDR3 protein. The sample lists approximately 200,000 distinct CDR3 sequences; roughly 18% were seen once. Sequences were obtained from blood. Receptors were obtained from a man aged 35-49 years with Graves' hyperthyroidism.

V and J are TRBV10-3 and TRBJ2-7; unclear D gene. V gave up 4 bases and J gave up 2 bases, with 3 bases separating them. CDR3 length equals 11 residues. CDR1 ENHRY and CDR2 SYGVKD come from the germline V gene. The CDR3 coding sequence is TGTGCCATCAGTGGCACCTACGAGCAGTACTTC. This sequence encodes CAISGTYEQYF.

This clonotype was recorded a few times. V gene TRBV4-3 combines with J gene TRBJ2-7; no firm D call. The CDR3 contains 15 residues. CDR1 is LGHNA, CDR2 YSLEER, per germline. V shed 0 bases and J shed 0 bases, with 9 bases lying between them. DNA of the CDR3: TGCGCCAGCAGCCAAGAGGTTGCGAGCTCCTACGAGCAGTACTTC. It encodes CASSQEVASSYEQYF.

This clonotype was seen at least ten times. The V and J genes are TRBV11-2 and TRBJ1-4, with no clear D. V was shortened by 5 bases and J by 10 bases, with 11 bases between the two germline ends. CDR1 is SGHAT and CDR2 is FQNNGV in the germline V gene. The CDR3 runs 12 residues. The CDR3 loop is CASSPSAGKLFF. In nucleotides, the CDR3 is TGTGCCAGCAGCCCCTCCGCCGGAAAACTGTTTTTT.

This clonotype was detected only a few times. The V call is TRBV7-9, the J call TRBJ1-1; 8 bases are shared with TRBD1. CDR1 and CDR2 from the germline V gene are SEHNR and FQNEAQ (reference sequence). CDR3 length: 17 residues. J gave up 7 bases and V 5 bases, and 18 bases lay outside the gene matches. Here the CDR3 reads CASSPSDRDLIEGEAFF. The CDR3 DNA follows: TGTGCCAGCAGCCCTTCGGACAGGGACCTCATTGAGGGTGAAGCTTTCTTT.

The rearrangement uses TRBV11-2 and TRBJ2-5; 8 nucleotides match TRBD2. CDR1 is SGHAT and CDR2 is FQNNGV in the germline V gene. V shed 2 bases and J 2 bases; nucleotides not matched to a gene: 1. CDR3 length: 14 residues. CDR3 sequence (DNA): TGTGCCAGCAGCTTAAGCGGGGGACAAGAGACCCAGTACTTC. Protein: CASSLSGGQETQYF.

This clonotype was detected ten times or more. The chain combines TRBV6-1 with TRBJ1-5, with TRBD1 matching over 7 bases. Per germline, CDR1 MNHNS and CDR2 SASEGT. This CDR3 is 15 amino acids long. J was trimmed by 6 bases and V by 5 bases; bases with no gene match: 10. CDR3 amino acids: CASSRDREWTQPQHF. CDR3 coding DNA: TGTGCCAGCAGTCGCGACAGGGAGTGGACTCAGCCCCAGCATTTT.

The table lists this clonotype with many counts. The V call is TRBV30, the J call TRBJ1-5, with D possibly being TRBD1 (6 bases). From germline, CDR1 is GTSNPN and CDR2 SVGIG (reference sequence). The CDR3 contains 13 residues. The V end was cut by 5 bases, the J end by 1 base, with 9 bases between. DNA of the CDR3: TGTGCCTGGTCCGACAGGAGCAATCAGCCCCAGCATTTT. Residues: CAWSDRSNQPQHF.

This clonotype occurred once. The chain joins TRBV20-1 to TRBJ2-1; tentative D call: TRBD2 (5 bases). CDR1 is DFQATT and CDR2 is SNEGSKA in the germline V gene (reference sequence). The CDR3 has 13 amino acids. Deletions cut 1 base from V and 5 bases from J, with 9 bases between. CDR3 coding DNA: TGCAGTGCTAGAGCGAGGGAAAACAATGAGCAGTTCTTC. This sequence encodes CSARARENNEQFF.

This clonotype was counted a few times. Just one base apart from a much larger clone, this may be a read error. Here the CDR3 reads CASSQSRTGPPGNTTYF. The DNA of the CDR3 is TGCGCCAGCAGCCAGAGTAGGACAGGGCCCCCTGGAAACACCACATATTTT. This sequence joins TRBV4-1 and TRBJ1-3; 8 nucleotides line up with TRBD1. Germline lookup yields CDR1 MGHRA and CDR2 YSYEKL. This CDR3 contains 17 residues.

This clonotype was found many times. This chain uses TRBV5-5 with TRBJ1-4; D possibly corresponds to TRBD1 (5 bases). The V end was cut by 4 bases, the J end by 5 bases, with 12 bases between. The CDR3 consists of 14 residues. Germline CDR1 reads SGHKS; CDR2 reads YYEKEE (reference sequence). CDR3 sequence: CASSRTGPNEKLFF. The DNA of the CDR3 is TGTGCCAGCAGCCGGACGGGACCAAATGAAAAACTGTTTTTT.

In this sample, this clonotype turned up many times. The genes are TRBV18 and TRBJ1-1, with a weak D call TRBD1 (5 bases). Germline V lookup: CDR1 KGHSH, CDR2 LQKENI. V was shortened by 0 bases and J by 6 bases, with 11 bases between the two germline ends. The CDR3 covers 14 residues. CDR3 sequence (DNA): TGTGCCAGCTCACCACCTCGACAGCTAGCTGAAGCTTTCTTT. Translating gives CASSPPRQLAEAFF.

There are a few counts of this clonotype. Just one base apart from a much larger clone, this may be a read error. The rearrangement joins TRBV11-2 to TRBJ2-5, with no clear D. V was shortened by 5 bases and J by 4 bases, with 11 bases between the two germline ends. The CDR3 is 13 residues long. Per the germline V gene, CDR1 is SGHAT and CDR2 is FQNNGV. CDR3 residues: CASSLGPGETQYF. The DNA for the CDR3 is TGTGCCAGCAGCCTAGGACCGGGAGAGACCCAGTACTTC.

This clonotype has only a few counts. CDR3 sequence: CASSEFGGTSLPGELFF. The DNA of the CDR3 is TGTGCCAGCAGTGAATTCGGAGGGACTAGCTTACCCGGGGAGCTGTTTTTT. This chain joins TRBV25-1 and TRBJ2-2; 9 bases map to TRBD2. The V and J ends lost 1 base and 6 bases, in that order; junction bases with no gene match: 9. CDR3 length: 17 amino acids. Germline-derived CDR1 and CDR2 are MGHDK and SYGVNS.

This clonotype has a count of ten or more. The gene calls are TRBV28 and TRBJ2-7; weak D call: TRBD2 (7 bases). Trimming shortened V by 8 bases and J by 0 bases, and 20 bases separated the two germline ends. The germline V gene has CDR1 MDHEN and CDR2 SYDVKM. CDR3 length: 16 residues. The CDR3 is CASLGMGGGASYEQYF. The CDR3 DNA reads as TGTGCCAGCCTAGGAATGGGTGGGGGGGCCTCCTACGAGCAGTACTTC.

This clonotype was detected many times. The rearrangement uses TRBV4-2 and TRBJ2-7, with 7 bases that match TRBD1. The CDR3 is 15 residues long. V trimming: 6 bases; J trimming: 0 bases; junction bases outside the gene matches: 8. Germline assignment: CDR1 LGHNA and CDR2 YNFKEQ. The CDR3 reads CASRRTGTVSYEQYF. The CDR3 DNA reads as TGTGCCAGCAGGCGCACCGGGACAGTCTCCTACGAGCAGTACTTC.

This sequence joins TRBV7-9 and TRBJ2-3; D gene unclear. The CDR3 consists of 13 residues. Germline V CDR1 and CDR2: SEHNR, FQNEAQ (reference sequence). The V gene lost 1 base and the J gene lost 5 bases, with 7 bases spanning the gap. CDR3 sequence (DNA): TGTGCCAGCAGCTTAGAGGTCCGAGATACGCAGTATTTT. Residues: CASSLEVRDTQYF. The variable domain in full, with the rest retrieved from reference TRBV7-9 and TRBJ2-3, is DTGVSQNPRHKITKRGQNVTFRCDPISEHNRLYWYRQTLGQGPEFLTYFQNEAQLEKSRLLSDRFSAERPKGSFSTLEIQRTEQGDSAMYLCASSLEVRDTQYFGPGTRLTVL.

There are many counts of this clonotype. J is TRBJ1-5 and V is TRBV7-4; no reliable D call. This CDR3 is 14 amino acids long. Germline V gives CDR1 SGHVT, CDR2 SQSDAQ. V was cut by 2 bases and J by 6 bases, with 11 bases left in between. The CDR3 spells CASSLRRRIQPQHF. The CDR3 bases are TGTGCCAGCAGCTTACGGAGGCGTATTCAGCCCCAGCATTTT.

This clonotype was observed at least ten times. The chain couples TRBV5-1 to TRBJ1-1; no reliable D call. The germline V gene encodes CDR1 SGHRS and CDR2 YFSETQ. Trimming pared 0 bases from V and 7 bases from J, leaving 10 bases between. This CDR3 is 13 amino acids long. CDR3 in amino acids: CASSLEAVNEAFF. CDR3 DNA sequence: TGCGCCAGCAGCTTGGAGGCAGTAAATGAAGCTTTCTTT.

This clonotype was counted at least ten times. The gene calls are TRBV28 and TRBJ2-5; 8 bases are a match to TRBD1. Germline CDR1 and CDR2: MDHEN and SYDVKM. The CDR3 length is 15 residues. Losses at the gene ends were 6 bases for V and 0 bases for J; bases not matched to a gene: 6. CDR3 coding DNA: TGTGCCAGCAGCTACCGACAGGGGAACCAAGAGACCCAGTACTTC. It is translated as CASSYRQGNQETQYF. The full variable domain, its missing parts supplied by reference TRBV28 and TRBJ2-5, is DVKVTQSSRYLVKRTGEKVFLECVQDMDHENMFWYRQDPGLGLRLIYFSYDVKMKEKGDIPEGYSVSREKKERFSLILESASTNQTSMYLCASSYRQGNQETQYFGPGTRLLVL.

This clonotype was seen repeatedly, ten times or more. The rearrangement uses TRBV7-6 and TRBJ2-2; D may be TRBD2 (5 bases). The CDR3 loop spans 17 amino acids. V was clipped by 5 bases and J by 7 bases, with 23 bases between them. Looked up from germline, CDR1 is SGHVS and CDR2 is FNYEAQ. For the CDR3, the DNA is TGTGCCAGCAGCCGAGGGAGAGCGTCAGATTGGGTCGGGGAGCTGTTTTTT. The encoded protein is CASSRGRASDWVGELFF.

The chain combines TRBV7-9 with TRBJ2-1, with 7 nucleotides matching TRBD2. The CDR3 is 14 amino acids. Germline-derived CDR1 and CDR2 are SEHNR and FQNEAQ (reference sequence). V lost 5 bases to trimming and J lost 9 bases; unmatched junction nucleotides: 10. The CDR3 loop is CASSRASGSSEQFF. DNA for the CDR3: TGTGCCAGCAGCCGGGCTAGCGGATCCAGTGAGCAGTTCTTC.

V usage is TRBV28 and J usage is TRBJ2-4; D is undetermined. Trimming removed 5 bases from V and 3 bases from J, with 17 bases in between. The CDR3 length is 16 residues. In germline, CDR1 is MDHEN, CDR2 SYDVKM. CDR3 nucleotides: TGTGCCAGCAGTCCGATAACCGAAGCCCACAAAAACATTCAGTACTTC. It yields the protein CASSPITEAHKNIQYF.

The V call is TRBV18, the J call TRBJ1-4; a weak D match, TRBD1 (5 bases). CDR1 and CDR2 from the germline V gene are KGHSH and LQKENI. The CDR3 totals 14 residues. V dropped 3 bases and J dropped 4 bases, with 9 bases sitting between them. In nucleotides, the CDR3 is TGTGCCAGCTCACCTATCGGGGGTAATGAAAAACTGTTTTTT. This translates into CASSPIGGNEKLFF.

The chain recombines TRBV6-5 with TRBJ1-4; D may be TRBD1 (6 bases). Trimming took off 3 bases at V and 5 bases at J, with 13 bases between the two ends. The CDR3 is 15 residues long. Germline CDR1 reads MNHEY; CDR2 reads SVGAGI. CDR3 amino acids: CASSYPGTINEKLFF. The CDR3 nucleotides are TGTGCCAGCAGTTATCCCGGGACAATAAATGAAAAACTGTTTTTT.

This rearrangement joins TRBV11-2 to TRBJ2-5; 9 bases line up with TRBD2. J lost 0 bases, V lost 2 bases, and 4 bases had no gene match. This CDR3 has 16 residues. The germline gives CDR1 SGHAT, CDR2 FQNNGV. The CDR3 is CASSLRTSEYQETQYF. In DNA, the CDR3 is TGTGCCAGCAGCTTACGGACTAGCGAATACCAAGAGACCCAGTACTTC. The whole variable domain, remainder taken from reference TRBV11-2 and TRBJ2-5, is EAGVAQSPRYKIIEKRQSVAFWCNPISGHATLYWYQQILGQGPKLLIQFQNNGVVDDSQLPKDRFSAERLKGVDSTLKIQPAKLEDSAVYLCASSLRTSEYQETQYFGPGTRLLVL.

This clonotype was seen at least ten times. V gene TRBV5-6 combines with J gene TRBJ2-7; D not certain. The CDR3 contains 15 residues. The V gene lost 0 bases and the J gene lost 2 bases, with 12 bases spanning the gap. Germline V CDR1 and CDR2: SGHDT, YYEEEE. The CDR3, as DNA: TGTGCCAGCAGCTTGGAACCTTCCCTCACCTACGAGCAGTACTTC. Protein sequence: CASSLEPSLTYEQYF.

This clonotype has only a few counts. This chain links TRBV9 with TRBJ2-2; 7 bases line up with TRBD1. The CDR3 consists of 16 residues. V was clipped by 0 bases and J by 0 bases; unmatched bases: 2. Per the germline V gene, CDR1 is SGDLS and CDR2 is YYNGEE. CDR3 protein: CASSVGGTANTGELFF. As DNA, the CDR3 is TGTGCCAGCAGCGTAGGGGGGACAGCGAACACCGGGGAGCTGTTTTTT.